A single sample gave rise to the 30 T cell receptor delta chains below, sequenced in a study of gamma-delta T cells after stem cell transplantation. TCRdb re-called the RT-PCR reads with CATT. The sample contains a few thousand delta-chain clones, about 2.1% of which appear only once. Sequences were obtained from gamma-delta T cells. The source of these receptors is a human donor. It is not recorded whose cells these are; they may come from a transplant donor.

As to this clone: One base separates it from a far larger clone, so it is likely a read error. The chain has TRDV2 and TRDJ2; 9 bases line up with TRDD3. CDR1 and CDR2 from the germline V gene are GEAIGNYY and EKD. This CDR3 is built from 15 residues. V lost 5 bases and J lost 6; bases outside the gene matches: 9. The CDR3 sequence: CACGTLGETPAQLFF. The CDR3 DNA reads as TGTGCCTGTGGCACACTGGGGGAGACACCAGCACAACTCTTCTTT.

With regard to this clone: This is likely an artifact of a read error, given a far larger clone one base away. This specimen includes other DNA sequences encoding the same CDR3. The chain employs TRDV2 and TRDJ1; D possibly corresponds to TRDD3 (6 bases). The CDR3 runs to 21 residues. V was trimmed by 3 bases and J by 0 bases, leaving 31 bases between them. Germline V CDR1 and CDR2: GEAIGNYY, EKD. CDR3 bases: TGTGCCTGTGACCTCCCGACCTCCTTCGCGGTGGGGGCCCCACACACCGATAAACTCATCTTT. Amino acids: CACDLPTSFAVGAPHTDKLIF.

As regards this clone: TCRdb pairs this DNA with a much larger clone's protein that differs at residue 3, likely a read error; the protein shown was translated from the DNA. The genes are TRDV2 and TRDJ1; D gene ambiguous. Germline-derived CDR1 and CDR2 are GEAIGNYY and EKD. The CDR3 has 17 residues. CDR3 protein: CARDTLPGRAYTDKLIF. The CDR3 DNA reads as TGTGCCCGTGACACCCTCCCCGGGAGGGCATACACCGATAAACTCATCTTT.

Note on this clone: With a far larger clone one base away, a read error is the likely cause. Other DNA sequences in the same sample also yield this CDR3. The chain uses TRDV2 and TRDJ1, with TRDD3 identical over 10 bases. Germline loops: CDR1 GEAIGNYY, CDR2 EKD. The CDR3 has 20 amino acids. For the CDR3, the DNA is TGTGCCTGCGACACGATTCAAGGTGACATGACTGGGGGATACACCGATAAACTCATCTTT. Protein: CACDTIQGDMTGGYTDKLIF.

This clone was observed a handful of times. The protein TCRdb lists belongs to a much larger clone and differs from this DNA's translation at residue 6, which points to a read error; the protein shown is made from the DNA. The rearrangement joins TRDV2 to TRDJ2, with D perhaps TRDD3 (6 bases). The CDR3 runs 20 residues. Trimming left V 1 base short and J 0 bases short, with 23 bases between. Germline V lookup: CDR1 GEAIGNYY, CDR2 EKD. The CDR3 loop reads CACDTLLGHTGPPLTAQLFF. The CDR3 region has the DNA TGTGCCTGTGACACGCTACTGGGACATACGGGGCCGCCTTTGACAGCACAACTCTTCTTT.

For this clone: Since a much larger clone is just one base distant, this may be a read error. The chain uses TRDV1 and TRDJ1; 8 bases map to TRDD3. This CDR3 comprises 26 residues. From germline, CDR1 is TSWWSYY and CDR2 QGS. V lost 0 bases and J lost 2; bases outside the gene matches: 35. The DNA for the CDR3 is TGTGCTCTTGGGGAACTAGCTTCCACATACTTCCCAGGGGGGATAAGAGTGAAGGTTTGGACCGATAAACTCATCTTT. This codes for CALGELASTYFPGGIRVKVWTDKLIF.

This clone appeared a few times. TCRdb has a much larger clone's protein, which differs at residue 7 from the translation of this DNA, likely because of a read error; what is shown is the protein translated from the DNA. The V call is TRDV1, the J call TRDJ1, with D tentatively TRDD3 (5 bases). CDR1 is TSWWSYY, CDR2 QGS, per germline. V shed 3 bases and J shed 0 bases, with 20 bases lying between them. The CDR3 is 18 amino acids. This CDR3 is CALGDSAKGGEYTDKLIF. The CDR3 DNA reads as TGTGCTCTTGGGGACAGTGCCAAGGGCGGGGAGTACACCGATAAACTCATCTTT.

This clone is judged medium-sized (0.01 to 0.1%). This rearrangement joins TRDV2 to TRDJ1; 12 bases match TRDD3. The germline V gene encodes CDR1 GEAIGNYY and CDR2 EKD. CDR3 size: 18 residues. V was clipped by 5 bases and J by 4 bases; unmatched bases: 16. CDR3 residues: CACAALLGDTKSGDKLIF. In nucleotides, the CDR3 is TGTGCCTGTGCCGCCTTACTGGGGGATACAAAGTCCGGCGATAAACTCATCTTT.

Only a few counts were recorded for this clone. TCRdb records a much larger clone's protein for this DNA, with a difference at residue 13 that likely arises from a read error; the protein given is the translation of the DNA. The rearrangement uses TRDV3 and TRDJ1; the match to TRDD3 covers 8 bases. The V segment lost 5 bases and the J segment 4 bases; nucleotides outside the gene matches: 24. The CDR3 sequence is 18 residues long. The V gene's germline CDR1 is TVYSNPD and CDR2 GDNSRS (reference sequence). The CDR3 sequence is CAPRAFVRSRGYLDKLIF. In nucleotides, the CDR3 is TGTGCCCCAAGGGCTTTCGTGAGGTCACGGGGATACCTCGATAAACTCATCTTT.

Comments on this clone: TCRdb shows a much larger clone's protein in place of this DNA's translation, and the two differ at residue 8, likely through a read error; the protein shown is translated from the DNA. This chain links TRDV2 with TRDJ2, with 9 bases lining up with TRDD3. V lost 0 bases to trimming and J lost 4 bases; unmatched junction nucleotides: 14. Germline CDR1 is GEAIGNYY and CDR2 is EKD. The CDR3 contains 19 residues. Written as DNA, the CDR3 is TGTGCCTGTGACACCGTATCAAGGGGATACGCGCTTGGGACAGCACAACTCTTCTTT. This codes for CACDTVSRGYALGTAQLFF.

In the case of this clone: TCRdb has a much larger clone's protein, which differs at residue 6 from the translation of this DNA, likely because of a read error; what is shown is the protein translated from the DNA. The rearrangement joins TRDV2 to TRDJ1; 8 bases line up with TRDD3. Germline V lookup: CDR1 GEAIGNYY, CDR2 EKD. The CDR3 has 15 amino acids. V was pared by 1 base and J by 3 bases, with 6 bases of the junction left unmatched. The CDR3 region has the DNA TGTGCCTGTGACACTCCGGGGGATATCGCCGATAAACTCATCTTT. Protein: CACDTPGDIADKLIF.

This chain uses TRDV2 with TRDJ1, with D maybe TRDD3 (6 bases). Germline V gene sequence: CDR1 GEAIGNYY, CDR2 EKD. This CDR3 comprises 17 residues. V was clipped by 0 bases and J by 1 base, with 17 bases between them. The CDR3, as DNA: TGTGCCTGTGACACCGTCGTTAGGGGATCCAGCACCGATAAACTCATCTTT. Amino acid sequence: CACDTVVRGSSTDKLIF.

This clone showed up just a few times. The mismatch at residue 15 between this DNA's translation and the TCRdb protein of a much larger clone likely reflects a read error; the protein shown is translated from the DNA. This chain connects TRDV2 to TRDJ1; D gene ambiguous. CDR1 is GEAIGNYY, CDR2 EKD, per germline. The CDR3 runs to 18 residues. Trimming removed 0 bases from V and 10 bases from J, with 29 bases in between. CDR3 in amino acids: CACDTAPGPYTLPRRLIF. In DNA, the CDR3 is TGTGCCTGTGACACCGCACCCGGGCCCTATACCCTCCCGCGCAGACTCATCTTT.

This clone has more than one count but fewer than ten. A single base is all that separates this from a far larger clone, so a read error is likely. Other nucleotide sequences in the sample specify the same CDR3. V usage is TRDV2 and J usage is TRDJ1; TRDD3 agrees at 9 bases. The CDR3 loop spans 17 amino acids. CDR1 GEAIGNYY and CDR2 EKD come from the germline V gene. CDR3 in amino acids: CACDTILLGDLTDKLIF. The CDR3 nucleotides read TGTGCCTGTGACACTATCTTACTGGGGGACCTCACCGACAAACTCATCTTT.

This clone is classed as large (0.1 to 1%). The sample carries other DNA sequences with the same CDR3. J is TRDJ3 and V is TRDV2; perhaps TRDD3 as D (6 bases). Per germline, CDR1 GEAIGNYY and CDR2 EKD. This CDR3 comprises 19 residues. V lost 4 bases, J lost 0 bases, and 18 bases lay in between. The CDR3 loop is CACDYPGDTSSWDTRQMFF. Here the CDR3 DNA reads TGTGCCTGTGATTATCCGGGGGACACCAGCTCCTGGGACACCCGACAGATGTTTTTC.

This clone was detected only a few times. This is likely an artifact of a read error, given a far larger clone one base away. This sample also contains other DNA sequences that code for the same CDR3. CDR3 in DNA: TGTGCCTGTGACACCGTGGGGATACTACACCACACCGATAAGCTCATCTTT. This encodes CACDTVGILHHTDKLIF. The chain links TRDV2 to TRDJ1; TRDD3 matches at 8 bases. Germline CDR1 GEAIGNYY, CDR2 EKD. This CDR3 has 17 residues.

In regard to this clone: A much larger clone differs from this one at a single base, so this may be a read error. This sample includes further DNA sequences coding for the same CDR3. The chain recombines TRDV1 with TRDJ2; 10 nucleotides match TRDD3. CDR1 is TSWWSYY, CDR2 QGS, per germline. Trimming took 2 bases from V and 4 from J; bases not matched to a gene: 13. This CDR3 contains 19 residues. CDR3 nucleotides: TGTGCTCTTGGGGAAAGAAAAGGGCTGGGGGATAGGAGGACAGCACAACTCTTCTTT. This sequence encodes CALGERKGLGDRRTAQLFF.

This clone is labeled large. This sample also contains other DNA sequences that code for the same CDR3. The rearrangement uses TRDV2 and TRDJ3, with TRDD3 matching 8 bases. The CDR3 length is 21 residues. With 0 bases clipped from V and 1 base from J, the junction kept 13 bases outside the gene matches. Germline CDR1 is GEAIGNYY and CDR2 is EKD. CDR3 nucleotides: TGTGCCTGTGACACCACGGGGCTCTGGGGGAGCCCTTCCTGGGACACCCGACAGATGTTTTTC. Residues: CACDTTGLWGSPSWDTRQMFF.

Points on this clone: The protein that TCRdb holds for this DNA derives from a much larger clone and differs from the translated DNA at residue 3, which likely indicates a read error; the protein shown here is translated from the DNA. The chain is built from TRDV2 and TRDJ1, with TRDD3 matching 9 bases. The length of the CDR3 is 19 residues. CDR1 GEAIGNYY and CDR2 EKD come from the germline V gene. The CDR3 here is CASDTIDTGGHAYTDKLIF. The CDR3 nucleotides are TGTGCCAGTGACACGATCGATACTGGGGGACACGCATACACCGATAAACTCATCTTT.

This clone has just a few counts. TCRdb has a much larger clone's protein, which differs at residue 4 from the translation of this DNA, likely because of a read error; what is shown is the protein translated from the DNA. The chain joins TRDV2 to TRDJ1; 12 bases agree with TRDD3. J gave up 4 bases and V 5 bases, and 16 bases lay outside the gene matches. CDR1 GEAIGNYY and CDR2 EKD come from the germline V gene. CDR3 length equals 18 residues. CDR3 sequence reads: CACVALLGDTKSGDKLIF. The DNA for the CDR3 is TGTGCCTGTGTCGCCTTACTGGGGGATACAAAGTCCGGCGATAAACTCATCTTT.

With regard to this clone: The mismatch at residue 8 between this DNA's translation and the TCRdb protein of a much larger clone likely reflects a read error; the protein shown is translated from the DNA. The chain carries TRDV2 and TRDJ3; 7 bases are a match to TRDD3. This CDR3 has 18 residues. With V trimmed by 1 base and J by 0 bases, 5 bases remained unmatched. Per germline, CDR1 GEAIGNYY and CDR2 EKD. The CDR3 bases are TGTGCCTGTGACACGGGGGGATGCCACTCCTGGGACACCCGACAGATGTTTTTC. Protein: CACDTGGCHSWDTRQMFF.

This clone has more than one count but fewer than ten. TCRdb has a much larger clone's protein, which differs at residue 5 from the translation of this DNA, likely because of a read error; what is shown is the protein translated from the DNA. DNA of the CDR3: TGTGCCTGTGACACCTGGGGCCAAGGGGACGATAAACTCATCTTT. Translating gives CACDTWGQGDDKLIF. The chain links TRDV2 to TRDJ1, with TRDD3 as a possible D gene (5 bases). The V gene's germline CDR1 is GEAIGNYY and CDR2 EKD. V was clipped by 0 bases and J by 4 bases, with 14 bases between them. CDR3 length: 15 residues.

This clone has a handful of counts. With a far larger clone one base away, a read error is the likely cause. J is TRDJ1 and V is TRDV2; the match to TRDD3 covers 10 bases. Germline V gives CDR1 GEAIGNYY, CDR2 EKD. CDR3 size: 20 residues. CDR3 DNA: TGTTCCTGTGACACGACTCGAATACTGGGGGATTTTACGTACACCGATAAACTCATCTTT. Protein product: CSCDTTRILGDFTYTDKLIF.

Concerning this clone: A read error likely explains why the TCRdb protein, taken from a much larger clone, differs from this DNA's translation at residue 4; the protein shown is translated from the DNA. The CDR3 sequence: CACGTVGMYTDKLIF. The CDR3 nucleotides read TGTGCTTGTGGCACCGTTGGTATGTACACCGATAAACTCATCTTT. J is TRDJ1 and V is TRDV2; D is unresolved. The CDR3 is made up of 15 amino acids. The germline V gene encodes CDR1 GEAIGNYY and CDR2 EKD.

By share of the sample, this clone is large (0.1 to 1%). The identical CDR3 is also encoded by other nucleotide sequences in the sample. The V and J genes are TRDV2 and TRDJ1, with 8 bases identical to TRDD3. The CDR3 consists of 15 residues. V dropped 3 bases and J dropped 1; count of bases not matched to a gene: 6. Germline-derived CDR1 and CDR2 are GEAIGNYY and EKD. The CDR3 loop is CACDEWGIITDKLIF. The CDR3 nucleotides are TGTGCCTGTGACGAATGGGGGATTATCACCGATAAACTCATCTTT.

A remark on this clone: TCRdb's protein, taken from a much larger clone, differs from this DNA's translation at residue 4, likely owing to a read error; the protein displayed comes from the DNA. V gene TRDV2 combines with J gene TRDJ2; D may be TRDD3 (5 bases). The CDR3 is 20 residues long. CDR1 is GEAIGNYY, CDR2 EKD, per germline. V was pared by 5 bases and J by 0 bases, with 27 bases between. The CDR3 loop is CACGILGGGARGALTAQLFF. Here the CDR3 DNA reads TGTGCCTGTGGCATACTAGGAGGGGGGGCCCGAGGAGCTTTGACAGCACAACTCTTCTTT.

About this clone: The protein TCRdb lists belongs to a much larger clone and differs from this DNA's translation at residue 4, which points to a read error; the protein shown is made from the DNA. The chain carries TRDV2 and TRDJ2; 7 bases fit TRDD3. The CDR3 has 19 residues. CDR1 and CDR2 (germline): GEAIGNYY, EKD. CDR3 coding DNA: TGTGCCTGTGGCACCGTACTGGGGAGCAAGAGGTTTATGACAGCACAACTCTTCTTT. Protein product: CACGTVLGSKRFMTAQLFF.

This clone was detected a few times. TCRdb's entry gives the protein of a much larger clone, which mismatches this DNA's translation at residue 12, likely from a read error; the protein reported here is translated from the DNA. CDR3 bases: TGTGCCTGTGACCCTGTGGCTTGGGGGATACGTGCACTCATCTTT. This encodes CACDPVAWGIRALIF. The V gene is TRDV2, the J gene TRDJ1, with 11 nucleotides matching TRDD3. Germline trimming cut 3 bases from V and 10 bases from J; bases unmatched to any gene: 12. The germline gives CDR1 GEAIGNYY, CDR2 EKD. CDR3 size: 15 residues.

This clone was seen a few times. The chain couples TRDV2 to TRDJ1; 9 bases are shared with TRDD3. The germline CDR1 and CDR2 sequences are GEAIGNYY and EKD. CDR3 length equals 17 residues. The V gene end was trimmed by 3 bases and the J gene end by 2 bases; junction bases not matched to a gene: 12. CDR3 amino acids: CACDPVWTGGNTDKLIF. The CDR3 nucleotides are TGTGCCTGTGACCCGGTTTGGACTGGGGGAAATACCGATAAACTCATCTTT.

Comments on this clone: The TCRdb protein comes from a much larger clone and disagrees with this DNA's translation at residue 16, likely due to a read error; the protein given here is derived from the DNA. The J gene is TRDJ1, the V gene TRDV2; 12 bases fit TRDD3. Germline V gives CDR1 GEAIGNYY, CDR2 EKD. CDR3 length equals 19 residues. CDR3 coding DNA: TGTGCCTGTGACACCGTACTGGGGGATACTGAGTCCGGCACCGATAACCTCATCTTT. This gives the protein CACDTVLGDTESGTDNLIF.